The next 21 T cell receptor beta chains were all read from a single sample in a study of shared clonotypes between healthy human individuals. The repertoire was sequenced with immunoSEQ multiplex PCR; TCRdb's copy has only in-frame clones and lacks some. The table lists some 500,000 clones, about 96% of them singletons. Input material: naive CD4+ T cells sorted from blood. Subset indicated: CD45RA+ positively selected. These receptors were obtained from a woman aged 25 to 39 in good health.

The gene calls are TRBV5-4 and TRBJ2-7, with D perhaps TRBD1 (6 bases). Germline V gene sequence: CDR1 SGHNT, CDR2 YYREEE (reference sequence). V gave up 3 bases and J gave up 3 bases, with 19 bases separating them. This CDR3 comprises 16 residues. The CDR3 DNA reads TGTGCCAGCAGCTCGCCGTTCGAGACAGGACTCTACGAGCAGTACTTC. Amino acid sequence: CASSSPFETGLYEQYF.

The chain joins TRBV28 to TRBJ2-5; D uncertain. CDR3 length: 12 residues. Germline CDR1 reads MDHEN; CDR2 reads SYDVKM. V was clipped by 6 bases and J by 5 bases, with 10 bases between them. CDR3 protein: CASRTRRETQYF. The CDR3 DNA is TGTGCCAGCAGGACTCGGCGGGAGACCCAGTACTTC. Filled out from reference TRBV28 and TRBJ2-5, the complete variable domain reads DVKVTQSSRYLVKRTGEKVFLECVQDMDHENMFWYRQDPGLGLRLIYFSYDVKMKEKGDIPEGYSVSREKKERFSLILESASTNQTSMYLCASRTRRETQYFGPGTRLLVL.

The rearrangement uses TRBV10-1 and TRBJ2-7; TRBD2 agrees at 8 bases. Germline lookup yields CDR1 WNHNN and CDR2 SYGVQD (reference sequence). V trimming: 5 bases; J trimming: 3 bases; junction bases outside the gene matches: 6. This CDR3 contains 14 residues. The CDR3 protein is CASSTSGSRYEQYF. The CDR3 nucleotides read TGCGCCAGCAGTACGAGCGGGAGTCGCTACGAGCAGTACTTC.

The chain recombines TRBV4-1 with TRBJ2-5; 7 nucleotides line up with TRBD2. CDR3 length: 16 amino acids. The germline CDR1 and CDR2 sequences are MGHRA and YSYEKL. V dropped 2 bases and J dropped 4; count of bases not matched to a gene: 10. The CDR3 here is CASSQRSGPGGETQYF. For the CDR3, the DNA is TGCGCCAGCAGCCAACGCAGCGGGCCGGGGGGAGAGACCCAGTACTTC.

The rearrangement joins TRBV28 to TRBJ2-5; D may be TRBD1 or TRBD2 (5 bases each). The CDR3 extends over 14 amino acids. Germline assignment: CDR1 MDHEN and CDR2 SYDVKM. V was trimmed by 6 bases and J by 5 bases, leaving 16 bases between them. This CDR3 reads CASRWGTGWETQYF. CDR3 DNA: TGTGCCAGCAGGTGGGGCACGGGGTGGGAGACCCAGTACTTC.

The chain is built from TRBV6-1 and TRBJ2-7, with 7 bases lining up with TRBD1. The V segment lost 9 bases and the J segment 0 bases; nucleotides outside the gene matches: 11. The CDR3 is 15 amino acids. Germline CDR1 is MNHNS and CDR2 is SASEGT. The CDR3 DNA reads TGTGCCAGTAAATACAGGGGCCTCCCCTCCTACGAGCAGTACTTC. Encoded protein: CASKYRGLPSYEQYF.

The sample holds one count of this clone. J is TRBJ2-7 and V is TRBV5-4, with D perhaps matching TRBD2 (5 bases). This CDR3 comprises 14 residues. V was shortened by 1 base and J by 4 bases, with 12 bases between the two germline ends. Germline CDR1 and CDR2: SGHNT and YYREEE (reference sequence). For the CDR3, the DNA is TGTGCCAGCAGCTTGTTCGGGAAGGAATACGAGCAGTACTTC. Its translation is CASSLFGKEYEQYF.

The J gene is TRBJ2-1, the V gene TRBV11-3; D tentatively fits TRBD1 or TRBD2 (5 bases each). V was clipped by 0 bases and J by 0 bases, with 9 bases between them. The CDR3 runs 16 residues. Germline loops: CDR1 SGHNT, CDR2 YENEEA. The CDR3 DNA is TGTGCCAGCAGCTTAGACCCTGGGGGCTCCTACAATGAGCAGTTCTTC. The encoded protein is CASSLDPGGSYNEQFF. Drawing the rest from reference TRBV11-3 and TRBJ2-1, the complete variable domain is EAGVVQSPRYKIIEKKQPVAFWCNPISGHNTLYWYLQNLGQGPELLIRYENEEAVDDSQLPKDRFSAERLKGVDSTLKIQPAELGDSAVYLCASSLDPGGSYNEQFFGPGTRLTVL.

V usage is TRBV11-1 and J usage is TRBJ2-5; D possibly matches TRBD1 or TRBD2 (6 bases each). CDR1 SGHAT and CDR2 FQDESV come from the germline V gene (reference sequence). Deletions cut 5 bases from V and 5 bases from J, with 18 bases between. The CDR3 consists of 15 residues. The CDR3 spells CASSKDIGGPETQYF. CDR3 bases: TGTGCCAGCAGCAAAGACATTGGGGGGCCCGAGACCCAGTACTTC.

The chain links TRBV11-2 to TRBJ1-5; D gene uncertain. Germline CDR1 reads SGHAT; CDR2 reads FQNNGV. CDR3 size: 16 residues. V was clipped by 0 bases and J by 5 bases, with 14 bases between them. The CDR3 region is CASSLDRAGIDQPQHF. In nucleotides, the CDR3 is TGTGCCAGCAGCTTAGATCGAGCGGGCATAGATCAGCCCCAGCATTTT. The full variable domain, its missing parts supplied by reference TRBV11-2 and TRBJ1-5, is EAGVAQSPRYKIIEKRQSVAFWCNPISGHATLYWYQQILGQGPKLLIQFQNNGVVDDSQLPKDRFSAERLKGVDSTLKIQPAKLEDSAVYLCASSLDRAGIDQPQHFGDGTRLSIL.

This chain joins TRBV28 and TRBJ1-2, with TRBD1 as a possible D gene (5 bases). The CDR3 length is 13 residues. Germline CDR1 MDHEN, CDR2 SYDVKM. Trimming left V 2 bases short and J 7 bases short, with 11 bases between. The CDR3 is CASSLGGESGYTF. The DNA for the CDR3 is TGTGCCAGCAGTTTAGGGGGGGAGAGTGGCTACACCTTC.

This clone was seen a single time. CDR3 DNA: TGCGCCAGCAGCTTGAGGGTGGGAGAAGAGACCCAGTACTTC. Translating it yields CASSLRVGEETQYF. This chain links TRBV5-1 with TRBJ2-5; D might be TRBD2 (5 bases). Germline V CDR1 and CDR2: SGHRS, YFSETQ. The CDR3 extends over 14 amino acids. V was cut by 1 base and J by 3 bases, with 10 bases left in between.

DNA for the CDR3: TGTGCCACCAGCAGAGACAGGGGGCTAGAGACCCAGTACTTC. Protein product: CATSRDRGLETQYF. This sequence joins TRBV15 and TRBJ2-5; 8 bases are shared with TRBD1. CDR3 size: 14 residues. Germline V gene sequence: CDR1 LNHNV, CDR2 YYDKDF (reference sequence). V trimming: 0 bases; J trimming: 4 bases; junction bases outside the gene matches: 1.

This clone occurred once. The chain recombines TRBV29-1 with TRBJ2-3; no definite D call. The CDR3 has 16 amino acids. V was pared by 4 bases and J by 0 bases, with 17 bases between. Germline CDR1 reads SQVTM; CDR2 reads ANQGSEA. CDR3 residues: CSVGPRLTTSTDTQYF. DNA for the CDR3: TGCAGCGTTGGCCCACGGCTCACCACTAGCACAGATACGCAGTATTTT.

DNA for the CDR3: TGTGCCAGCAGTTTACAGGGCCGGGACAGATACTACGAGCAGTACTTC. Translating it yields CASSLQGRDRYYEQYF. The chain employs TRBV28 and TRBJ2-7; 7 positions agree with TRBD1. Germline loops: CDR1 MDHEN, CDR2 SYDVKM. The junction had 10 bases not matched to a gene; V was cut back by 2 bases and J by 3 bases. The CDR3 spans 16 residues.

CDR3 amino acids: CASSKTGSTDTQYF. The CDR3, as DNA: TGCGCCAGCAGCAAGACAGGGAGCACAGATACGCAGTATTTT. This chain uses TRBV10-2 with TRBJ2-3; the match to TRBD1 covers 7 bases. V gave up 6 bases and J gave up 0 bases; unmatched junction bases: 3. The CDR3 length is 14 residues. CDR1 and CDR2 from the germline V gene are WSHSY and SAAADI.

The gene calls are TRBV6-1 and TRBJ2-7, with TRBD2 identical over 12 bases. The V and J ends lost 4 bases and 7 bases, in that order; junction bases with no gene match: 17. The length of the CDR3 is 18 residues. Germline loops: CDR1 MNHNS, CDR2 SASEGT. The CDR3, as DNA: TGTGCCAGCAGTGCCAACCCTAGCGGGAGGGTAATAGGTTGGGAGCAGTACTTC. It is translated as CASSANPSGRVIGWEQYF.

The rearrangement links TRBV27 to TRBJ2-5; possible D gene TRBD1, 6 bases. The DNA matches TRBJ2-7 better at its end, which makes the J call doubtful. This CDR3 is 13 amino acids long. Germline CDR1 is MNHEY and CDR2 is SMNVEV (reference sequence). The DNA of the CDR3 is TGTGCCAGCAGTCCAGACAGGCCCTACGAGCAGTACTTC. Protein product: CASSPDRPYEQYF.

This chain joins TRBV23-1 and TRBJ2-7, with no clear D. TRBV23-1 is an open reading frame whose function is uncertain. V lost 1 base, J lost 0 bases, and 22 bases lay in between. The CDR3 loop spans 19 amino acids. The CDR3 here is CASSQFTRRFTSLSYEQYF. The CDR3 bases are TGCGCCAGCAGTCAATTTACGCGCAGGTTTACTTCTCTCTCCTACGAGCAGTACTTC.

The rearrangement joins TRBV12-1 to TRBJ1-5; the D call in the table, TRBD1, was not verified against the DNA. TRBV12-1 is designated a pseudogene. The CDR3 is 14 amino acids. The CDR3 bases are TGTGCCAGCAGCTTTGGCAGGGTCGACCAGCCCCAGCATTTT. It specifies CASSFGRVDQPQHF.

This clone was observed once. V is TRBV9 and J is TRBJ1-2; a possible D gene is TRBD1 (5 bases). Trimming stripped 0 bases from V and 8 bases from J, with 8 bases between. Germline V gives CDR1 SGDLS, CDR2 YYNGEE. The CDR3 contains 12 residues. Here the CDR3 reads CASSVVQGGYTF. CDR3 bases: TGTGCCAGCAGCGTAGTTCAGGGCGGCTACACCTTC.